This T cell receptor beta chain was profiled in a study of cytomegalovirus exposure and HLA in healthy donors. General study findings and limits: It emerged from a later analysis that several of the most significant clusters appeared to be linked to common viral pathogens.

PCR amplification relied on 60 Vbeta primers (plus 13 Jbeta primers). Original data processing: Roughly 11 million shared chains were among the about 80 million unique TCR beta chains that a later analysis counted. Here immunoSEQ multiplex PCR was the method, and the copy in TCRdb shows in-frame clones only, minus some. V and J calls plus clone size are reproduced from that table; the DNA served to infer D and trimming. The sample contains 150,000 or so clones, roughly 77% of which appear only once. In the case of this clone: Its matching antigen is unknown. One end of the junction varies from germline; a read error may be responsible.

Donors sampled were nominally healthy, though unrecorded immune exposures were likely. This CDR3 contains 15 residues. The V gene's germline CDR1 is SSHAT and CDR2 FNYEAQ (reference sequence). The clonotype was recovered from a man aged 25-45 years in good health and CMV-seropositive. This chain joins TRBV7-7 and TRBJ2-5; 9 bases line up with TRBD2. Sequencing was performed on PBMCs. In DNA form, the CDR3 reads TGTGCTAGCAGCCAAGTTAGCGGGAGCGGGGAGACCCAGTACTTC. Translating gives CASSQVSGSGETQYF.